The sequence of this T cell receptor (beta chain) was determined in a study of blood T cells in healthy people across ages. For the study at large: Capture via template switching afforded approximately one barcoded beta molecule per two T cells.

The amount of total RNA extracted per sample was at least 5.5 micrograms. There are a few counts of this clonotype. Then a second PCR, running about 6 to 12 cycles, was carried out with a sample-barcoded 5' primer and a J-beta primer mix. TCRdb recomputed calls from the 5' RACE reads with MiXCR, one row per CDR3 protein. The table records approximately 800,000 distinct CDR3 sequences, 35% to 40% of them present only once. The clonotype was recovered from a man in his late teens or twenties in good health. Sequenced: blood.

The DNA of the CDR3 is TGCGCCAGCAGCTTGGAAGGGACTAGCGCCTACGAGCAGTACTTC. This translates into CASSLEGTSAYEQYF. The chain is built from TRBV5-1 and TRBJ2-7; TRBD2 matches at 10 bases. The CDR3 is made up of 15 amino acids. V trimming: 0 bases; J trimming: 2 bases; junction bases outside the gene matches: 2. CDR1 and CDR2 from the germline V gene are SGHRS and YFSETQ.